Following are 24 T cell receptor beta chains from one sample sequenced in a study of T cell responses to AZD1222 COVID-19 vaccine. Sequenced by immunoSEQ multiplex PCR; TCRdb stores in-frame clones only, minus some. The sample shows 130,000 to 150,000 clones, around nine tenths of them seen only once. The material was peripheral blood, obtained on day 0 of AZD1222 vaccination. The origin of the receptors is an adult in good health.

CDR3 in amino acids: CASSLDREGGFYEQYF. The CDR3 bases are TGTGCCAGCAGCTTAGACCGGGAAGGAGGGTTCTACGAGCAGTACTTC. The chain has TRBV11-3 and TRBJ2-7, with a weak D call TRBD2 (6 bases). V was pared by 0 bases and J by 3 bases, with 15 bases between. CDR1 SGHNT and CDR2 YENEEA come from the germline V gene. The CDR3 contains 16 residues.

The rearrangement links TRBV7-3 to TRBJ2-5; 12 nucleotides agree with TRBD2. CDR1 SGHTA and CDR2 FQGTGA come from the germline V gene. The CDR3 has 19 amino acids. Trimming cost V 0 bases and J 5 bases; bases outside gene matches: 13. The CDR3 region is CASSLTGRLAGGPGETQYF. CDR3 DNA sequence: TGTGCCAGCAGCTTAACGGGCAGGCTAGCGGGAGGGCCGGGGGAGACCCAGTACTTC.

This sequence joins TRBV11-3 and TRBJ2-1; D perhaps matches TRBD2 (5 bases). CDR1 and CDR2 (germline): SGHNT, YENEEA. V shed 5 bases and J shed 0 bases, with 8 bases lying between them. This CDR3 region has 14 residues. The CDR3 bases are TGTGCCAGCAGCCGGGGTAGCTCCTACAATGAGCAGTTCTTC. Translated, it gives CASSRGSSYNEQFF.

This chain uses TRBV27 with TRBJ2-1, with 7 bases fitting TRBD2. The V and J ends lost 5 bases and 2 bases, in that order; junction bases with no gene match: 9. There are 16 residues in the CDR3. CDR1 is MNHEY and CDR2 is SMNVEV in the germline V gene (reference sequence). CDR3 in amino acids: CASSPDSGTTYNEQFF. The DNA for the CDR3 is TGTGCCAGCAGTCCCGACAGCGGGACTACCTACAATGAGCAGTTCTTC.

This chain uses TRBV3-1 (or the pseudogene TRBV3-2) with TRBJ1-2, with D possibly matching TRBD1 (5 bases). The CDR3 runs 15 residues. Between the trimmed V and J ends, which lost 1 base and 4 bases, there was a span of 13 bases. Germline V gene lookup returns CDR1 LGHDT and CDR2 YNNKEL (reference sequence). The CDR3 sequence is CASSQAPGPGYGYTF. The CDR3 DNA follows: TGTGCCAGCAGCCAAGCTCCGGGGCCCGGCTATGGCTACACCTTC.

The rearrangement links TRBV18 to TRBJ2-2; the D is unclear. Trimming took 2 bases from V and 3 from J, leaving 7 bases between them. Germline loops: CDR1 KGHSH, CDR2 LQKENI. The CDR3 consists of 14 residues. The CDR3 sequence: CASSPLRDTGELFF. The CDR3 DNA reads TGTGCCAGCTCACCATTAAGGGACACCGGGGAGCTGTTTTTT.

The V and J genes are TRBV7-9 and TRBJ1-1; D is uncertain. Germline values: CDR1 SEHNR, CDR2 FQNEAQ (reference sequence). Between the trimmed V and J ends, which lost 2 bases and 7 bases, there was a span of 17 bases. The CDR3 is 15 residues long. The CDR3 here is CASSLRPGSRGEAFF. CDR3 in DNA: TGTGCCAGCAGCTTACGGCCGGGGTCCCGCGGTGAAGCTTTCTTT.

A single count supports this clone. The V call is TRBV5-1, the J call TRBJ2-1, with 7 bases matching TRBD2. This CDR3 comprises 15 residues. Germline V gene data show CDR1 as SGHRS and CDR2 as YFSETQ. The V segment lost 4 bases and the J segment 1 base; nucleotides outside the gene matches: 5. DNA of the CDR3: TGCGCCAGCAGCAGTGTGGGGGGGTCCTACAATGAGCAGTTCTTC. Protein: CASSSVGGSYNEQFF.

This chain connects TRBV2 to TRBJ1-1; 9 nucleotides match TRBD1. The CDR3 consists of 15 residues. CDR1 SNHLY and CDR2 FYNNEI come from the germline V gene. The trim removed 4 bases at V and 5 bases at J, leaving 8 bases unmatched. The CDR3 region is CASSGGTGRGTEAFF. CDR3 DNA sequence: TGTGCCAGCAGTGGTGGGACAGGGCGGGGGACTGAAGCTTTCTTT.

This sequence joins TRBV5-1 and TRBJ2-7; possibly TRBD1 for D (6 bases). Trimming shortened V by 4 bases and J by 0 bases, and 11 bases separated the two germline ends. Germline V CDR1 and CDR2: SGHRS, YFSETQ. The CDR3 runs to 14 residues. In nucleotides, the CDR3 is TGCGCCAGCAGCCCTTTCAGGGGCTCCTACGAGCAGTACTTC. Translated, it gives CASSPFRGSYEQYF.

The chain is built from TRBV30 and TRBJ1-5, with 7 bases matching TRBD1. The junction had 7 bases not matched to a gene; V was cut back by 5 bases and J by 6 bases. CDR3 size: 13 residues. Per the germline V gene, CDR1 is GTSNPN and CDR2 is SVGIG (reference sequence). In DNA form, the CDR3 reads TGTGCCTGGGGCCGACAGGGTTCTCAGCCCCAGCATTTT. Translated, it gives CAWGRQGSQPQHF. Using reference TRBV30 and TRBJ1-5 for the parts outside the CDR3, the full variable domain is SQTIHQWPATLVQPVGSPLSLECTVEGTSNPNLYWYRQAAGRGLQLLFYSVGIGQISSEVPQNLSASRPQDRQFILSSKKLLLSDSGFYLCAWGRQGSQPQHFGDGTRLSIL.

This chain connects TRBV29-1 to TRBJ1-2; D is possibly TRBD1 (5 bases). V was trimmed by 4 bases and J by 1 base, leaving 13 bases between them. The CDR3 runs to 14 residues. The germline V gene encodes CDR1 SQVTM and CDR2 ANQGSEA. The CDR3 spells CSVARGSLNYGYTF. CDR3 nucleotide sequence: TGCAGCGTTGCGAGGGGCTCTCTTAACTATGGCTACACCTTC. Full variable domain (outside the CDR3, taken from reference TRBV29-1 and TRBJ1-2): SAVISQKPSRDICQRGTSLTIQCQVDSQVTMMFWYRQQPGQSLTLIATANQGSEATYESGFVIDKFPISRPNLTFSTLTVSNMSPEDSSIYLCSVARGSLNYGYTFGSGTRLTVV.

This chain joins TRBV11-1 and TRBJ1-4; tentative D call: TRBD1 (6 bases). The CDR3 has 14 amino acids. The germline CDR1 and CDR2 sequences are SGHAT and FQDESV (reference sequence). V lost 5 bases to trimming and J lost 5 bases, with 12 bases between them. In DNA, the CDR3 is TGTGCCAGCAGCCCGGGCCAGGGGAATGAAAAACTGTTTTTT. Its translation: CASSPGQGNEKLFF. The whole variable domain, remainder taken from reference TRBV11-1 and TRBJ1-4, is EAEVAQSPRYKITEKSQAVAFWCDPISGHATLYWYRQILGQGPELLVQFQDESVVDDSQLPKDRFSAERLKGVDSTLKIQPAELGDSAMYLCASSPGQGNEKLFFGSGTQLSVL.

The rearrangement links TRBV25-1 to TRBJ2-1, with D possibly being TRBD2 (5 bases). The CDR3 totals 14 residues. Trimming shortened V by 6 bases and J by 2 bases, and 11 bases separated the two germline ends. Germline assignment: CDR1 MGHDK and CDR2 SYGVNS. The CDR3 is CASRGGLAYNEQFF. CDR3 DNA: TGTGCCAGCAGAGGAGGTCTAGCCTACAATGAGCAGTTCTTC.

This rearrangement joins TRBV5-4 to TRBJ2-3; TRBD1 is a possible D gene (6 bases). The ends were cut back, 5 bases at V and 0 bases at J, with 16 bases in the middle. The CDR3 runs 16 residues. In germline, CDR1 is SGHNT, CDR2 YYREEE (reference sequence). The CDR3 DNA sequence: TGTGCCAGCAGGCAGGGGCGTCTTATGAGCACAGATACGCAGTATTTT. Encoded protein: CASRQGRLMSTDTQYF.

The V call is TRBV29-1, the J call TRBJ1-1; 11 bases match TRBD1. The CDR3 has 13 residues. Germline loops: CDR1 SQVTM, CDR2 ANQGSEA. J lost 8 bases, V lost 7 bases, and 9 bases had no gene match. CDR3 sequence (DNA): TGCAGCGCGGGTCTGGACAGGGGGCTCGAAGCTTTCTTT. Translating gives CSAGLDRGLEAFF.

The chain couples TRBV30 to TRBJ2-1, with 7 positions matching TRBD2. This CDR3 has 12 amino acids. J lost 12 bases, V lost 0 bases, and 5 bases had no gene match. Per the germline V gene, CDR1 is GTSNPN and CDR2 is SVGIG (reference sequence). The CDR3 DNA follows: TGTGCCTGGAGTGTACGGGACTATGGGCAGTTCTTC. It specifies CAWSVRDYGQFF.

The chain combines TRBV3-1 (or the pseudogene TRBV3-2) with TRBJ1-4; possibly TRBD1 for D (6 bases). Deletions cut 4 bases from V and 5 bases from J, with 11 bases between. This CDR3 is 14 amino acids long. In germline, CDR1 is LGHDT, CDR2 YNNKEL (reference sequence). The CDR3 loop reads CASSLRQENEKLFF. CDR3 nucleotides: TGTGCCAGCAGCCTACGACAGGAGAATGAAAAACTGTTTTTT.

The V and J genes are TRBV9 and TRBJ1-3, with D maybe TRBD1 (6 bases). Between the trimmed V and J ends, which lost 3 bases and 2 bases, there was a span of 18 bases. Per germline, CDR1 SGDLS and CDR2 YYNGEE. The CDR3 sequence is 17 residues long. CDR3 DNA sequence: TGTGCCAGCAGCGGACACAGGGAAAGTCCAACTGGAAACACCATATATTTT. Its protein product is CASSGHRESPTGNTIYF.

V usage is TRBV5-6 and J usage is TRBJ1-6; 7 bases are a match to TRBD1. With V trimmed by 3 bases and J by 6 bases, 9 bases remained unmatched. Germline-derived CDR1 and CDR2 are SGHDT and YYEEEE. The CDR3 consists of 16 residues. The CDR3 DNA reads as TGTGCCAGCAGCTCCCGACAGGGCGGTTTTAATTCACCCCTCCACTTT. It translates to CASSSRQGGFNSPLHF.

The table lists this clone with a count of one. The same CDR3 arises from other DNA sequences in this sample as well. The chain combines TRBV6-5 with TRBJ1-4; D ambiguous. V dropped 0 bases and J dropped 8 bases, with 4 bases sitting between them. The CDR3 length is 12 residues. Germline assignment: CDR1 MNHEY and CDR2 SVGAGI. CDR3 nucleotides: TGTGCCAGCAGTTACTCGGGGGAAAAACTGTTTTTT. This encodes CASSYSGEKLFF.

The V gene is TRBV6-5, the J gene TRBJ1-1; D not certain. V shed 5 bases and J shed 4 bases, with 17 bases lying between them. The CDR3 sequence is 15 residues long. From germline, CDR1 is MNHEY and CDR2 SVGAGI. CDR3 protein: CASSRDSVPGTEAFF. CDR3 in DNA: TGTGCCAGCAGTCGCGACTCGGTTCCGGGCACTGAAGCTTTCTTT.

The V call is TRBV10-3, the J call TRBJ1-2; D unclear. Trimming took off 0 bases at V and 8 bases at J, with 16 bases between the two ends. This CDR3 has 15 residues. Germline CDR1 ENHRY, CDR2 SYGVKD. DNA of the CDR3: TGTGCCATCAGTGAGTCAGTGCTTGACGAGGAGGGCTACACCTTC. Protein product: CAISESVLDEEGYTF.

This chain's CDR3 is CASSLAGVADTQYF. In nucleotides, the CDR3 is TGTGCCAGCAGCTTAGCGGGAGTTGCAGATACGCAGTATTTT. V gene TRBV7-2 combines with J gene TRBJ2-3, with D possibly matching TRBD2 (5 bases). V was cut by 0 bases and J by 4 bases, with 8 bases left in between. Germline V gene data show CDR1 as SGHTA and CDR2 as FQGNSA. The CDR3 runs to 14 residues.